Each of the 18 T cell receptor beta chains below was sequenced from the same sample in a study of cytotoxic CD8 clonotypes in ibrutinib-treated CLL. Only in-frame clones appear in the TCRdb table, and some are missing; sequencing was by immunoSEQ multiplex PCR. The table has roughly 47,000 clones, 45% to 55% seen once. Here the sequenced sample was PBMCs, taken after 12 months of ibrutinib treatment. The receptors originated from a human donor with chronic lymphocytic leukemia.

This clone occurred once. The CDR3 protein is CASSPQDQAFF. CDR3 DNA: TGTGCCAGCTCACCACAAGACCAAGCTTTCTTT. This chain uses TRBV18 with TRBJ1-1; D not resolved. With 1 base removed from V and 9 bases from J, the gap between germline ends came to 6 bases. The germline CDR1 and CDR2 sequences are KGHSH and LQKENI. CDR3 length: 11 amino acids.

The J gene is TRBJ2-3, the V gene TRBV27, with D maybe TRBD1 (6 bases). The length of the CDR3 is 15 residues. With 4 bases removed from V and 3 bases from J, the gap between germline ends came to 14 bases. In germline, CDR1 is MNHEY, CDR2 SMNVEV (reference sequence). CDR3 sequence (DNA): TGTGCCAGCAGTTCACAGGGAGATCGAACAGATACGCAGTATTTT. Its protein product is CASSSQGDRTDTQYF.

CDR3: CAISESVGLSSGNTIYF. The CDR3 bases are TGTGCCATCAGTGAGTCGGTAGGGTTGAGCTCTGGAAACACCATATATTTT. The J gene is TRBJ1-3, the V gene TRBV10-3; the D is unclear. Germline CDR1 ENHRY, CDR2 SYGVKD. The CDR3 has 17 amino acids. V gave up 0 bases and J gave up 0 bases, with 12 bases separating them.

This chain connects TRBV19 to TRBJ2-5; a weak D match, TRBD2 (5 bases). Trimming left V 5 bases short and J 7 bases short, with 17 bases between. The CDR3 consists of 14 residues. Per the germline V gene, CDR1 is LNHDA and CDR2 is SQIVND (reference sequence). This chain's CDR3 is CASSELSSGVTQYF. The CDR3 nucleotides are TGTGCCAGTAGTGAACTTTCAAGCGGTGTGACCCAGTACTTC.

The chain couples TRBV28 to TRBJ2-1, with D unresolved. The CDR3 covers 14 residues. Trimming left V 5 bases short and J 4 bases short, with 12 bases between. Germline-derived CDR1 and CDR2 are MDHEN and SYDVKM. The CDR3 DNA follows: TGTGCCAGCAGTCCCCGGTCTGCTTACAATGAGCAGTTCTTC. Translated, it gives CASSPRSAYNEQFF.

This chain connects TRBV7-9 to TRBJ2-7; possible D gene TRBD1, 5 bases. Germline assignment: CDR1 SEHNR and CDR2 FQNEAQ (reference sequence). V was cut by 7 bases and J by 1 base, with 17 bases left in between. The CDR3 is 15 residues long. Here the CDR3 reads CASTDTRQTSYEQYF. CDR3 sequence (DNA): TGTGCCAGCACCGACACGAGACAGACGTCCTACGAGCAGTACTTC.

V gene TRBV5-6 combines with J gene TRBJ2-3; 7 nucleotides agree with TRBD1. This CDR3 spans 15 amino acids. J gave up 0 bases and V 2 bases, and 3 bases lay outside the gene matches. Germline CDR1 and CDR2: SGHDT and YYEEEE. CDR3 sequence reads: CASSLGQASTDTQYF. Here the CDR3 DNA reads TGTGCCAGCAGCTTAGGACAGGCAAGCACAGATACGCAGTATTTT.

The genes are TRBV11-3 and TRBJ2-3; D ambiguous. Germline CDR1 SGHNT, CDR2 YENEEA. The V end lost 5 bases, the J end lost 5 bases, and 11 bases lay between the germline ends. The CDR3 has 13 residues. Here the CDR3 reads CASSGSFGDTQYF. In DNA form, the CDR3 reads TGTGCCAGCAGCGGGTCGTTCGGAGATACGCAGTATTTT.

This chain links TRBV13 with TRBJ1-2; D ambiguous. V was cut by 1 base and J by 4 bases, with 10 bases left in between. CDR1 is PRHDT and CDR2 is FYEKMQ in the germline V gene (reference sequence). CDR3 length: 14 amino acids. The CDR3 spells CASSLDARTYGYTF. The CDR3 DNA is TGTGCCAGCAGCTTAGATGCAAGGACCTATGGCTACACCTTC.

The genes are TRBV14 and TRBJ2-7; D uncertain. Trimming took 0 bases from V and 0 from J, leaving 9 bases between them. The CDR3 covers 15 residues. The germline V gene has CDR1 SGHDN and CDR2 FVKESK. The CDR3 region is CASSQDLANSYEQYF. In DNA form, the CDR3 reads TGTGCCAGCAGCCAAGATTTGGCCAACTCCTACGAGCAGTACTTC.

The chain is built from TRBV7-2 and TRBJ1-1, with D tentatively TRBD1 (5 bases). Trimming shortened V by 8 bases and J by 1 base, and 11 bases separated the two germline ends. The germline V gene has CDR1 SGHTA and CDR2 FQGNSA. This CDR3 has 13 amino acids. CDR3 nucleotide sequence: TGTGCCAGCTCCGGGACGGAGAACACTGAAGCTTTCTTT. This codes for CASSGTENTEAFF.

The chain uses TRBV7-3 and TRBJ1-2, with 7 bases that match TRBD1. The V gene's germline CDR1 is SGHTA and CDR2 FQGTGA. This CDR3 region has 13 residues. V was pared by 8 bases and J by 4 bases, with 7 bases of the junction left unmatched. Here the CDR3 reads CASGGGRVYGYTF. Here the CDR3 DNA reads TGTGCCAGCGGAGGGGGCAGAGTCTATGGCTACACCTTC.

This chain uses TRBV5-6 with TRBJ2-2; no clear D. Trimming removed 2 bases from V and 1 base from J, with 6 bases in between. Per the germline V gene, CDR1 is SGHDT and CDR2 is YYEEEE. The CDR3 has 14 amino acids. The CDR3 region has the DNA TGTGCCAGCAGCTTCGACGAGAACACCGGGGAGCTGTTTTTT. Translated, it gives CASSFDENTGELFF.

This sequence joins TRBV5-6 and TRBJ1-1; the match to TRBD1 covers 10 bases. This CDR3 contains 15 residues. In germline, CDR1 is SGHDT, CDR2 YYEEEE. V lost 2 bases and J lost 2; bases outside the gene matches: 3. Here the CDR3 DNA reads TGTGCCAGCAGCTTTGGGACAGGGGTTAACACTGAAGCTTTCTTT. Translating gives CASSFGTGVNTEAFF.

Written as DNA, the CDR3 is TGTGCCTCGTTGGGACAGGGGTCCGGGGAGCTGTTTTTT. It is translated as CASLGQGSGELFF. The V and J genes are TRBV30 and TRBJ2-2, with 10 bases fitting TRBD1. The V segment lost 7 bases and the J segment 6 bases; nucleotides outside the gene matches: 5. There are 13 residues in the CDR3. Germline lookup yields CDR1 GTSNPN and CDR2 SVGIG (reference sequence).

On this clone: A read error may account for a junction end that differs from germline. The gene calls are TRBV28 and TRBJ2-7, with TRBD1 matching over 10 bases. The CDR3 has 15 residues. Germline V CDR1 and CDR2: MDHEN, SYDVKM. The CDR3 reads CASRGTGVDLALQSF. In DNA form, the CDR3 reads TGTGCCAGCAGGGGGACAGGGGTAGACTTAGCCTTGCAAAGCTTC.

The chain joins TRBV11-2 to TRBJ1-1, with D uncertain. The CDR3 totals 13 residues. V shed 5 bases and J shed 9 bases, with 16 bases lying between them. CDR1 and CDR2 from the germline V gene are SGHAT and FQNNGV. CDR3 in amino acids: CASSLSRARQAFF. The DNA for the CDR3 is TGTGCCAGCAGCCTATCGCGGGCAAGACAAGCTTTCTTT.

As to this clone: A read error may account for a junction end that differs from germline. V is TRBV7-7 and J is TRBJ2-7; D is ambiguous. CDR1 is SSHAT, CDR2 FNYEAQ, per germline (reference sequence). The CDR3 sequence is 14 residues long. Written as DNA, the CDR3 is TGTGCTAGCAGCCCAGACACCGGAAGGGACGAGCAGTACTTC. Translated: CASSPDTGRDEQYF.